These T cell receptor beta chains were read from a single sample in a study of technical replicates of blood from several donors. Measured with immunoSEQ multiplex PCR; TCRdb has only the in-frame clones, and not every one. Of around 76,000 clones listed, approximately 98% are singletons. Sequenced input: T cells isolated from PBMCs. Receptor source: a human donor in good health. CDR3s include the opening cysteine and the closing phenylalanine or tryptophan. Fields, in order: CDR3 length, J gene, D gene, V gene, CDR3 protein, CDR3 DNA. D genes are given only for firm matches.

>15|TRBJ1-2|NA|TRBV28
CASSTSPTATYGYTF
TGTGCCAGCAGTACCTCCCCGACAGCAACCTATGGCTACACCTTC
>13|TRBJ2-7|NA|TRBV11-3
CASSLARGGEQYF
TGTGCCAGCAGCTTAGCCAGGGGAGGGGAGCAGTACTTC
>14|TRBJ1-2|TRBD1|TRBV9
CASKRSGGAYGYTF
TGTGCCAGCAAAAGGTCAGGGGGCGCATATGGCTACACCTTC
>16|TRBJ2-7|NA|TRBV11-2
CASSLTGQQYTYEQYF
TGTGCCAGCAGCTTGACTGGACAGCAGTACACCTACGAGCAGTACTTC
>15|TRBJ2-2|NA|TRBV9
CASSVSGTNTGELFF
TGTGCCAGCAGCGTCAGCGGAACGAACACCGGGGAGCTGTTTTTT
>16|TRBJ1-1|NA|TRBV4-1
CASSQDPKRGNTEAFF
TGCGCCAGCAGCCAAGATCCGAAACGGGGGAACACTGAAGCTTTCTTT
>12|TRBJ2-3|TRBD2|TRBV27
CASSWSGSTQYF
TGTGCCAGCAGTTGGAGCGGGAGTACGCAGTATTTT
>16|TRBJ2-3|NA|TRBV7-2
CASSSSFRLASDTQYF
TGTGCCAGCAGCTCCAGCTTTCGGCTAGCGTCAGATACGCAGTATTTT
>16|TRBJ2-7|TRBD2|TRBV6-5
CASSYSLLAGTYEQYF
TGTGCCAGCAGTTACTCCCTTCTAGCGGGAACCTACGAGCAGTACTTC
>19|TRBJ2-5|TRBD1|TRBV9
CASSVGLAGGLKAQETQYF
TGTGCCAGCAGCGTAGGACTGGCAGGGGGCTTGAAGGCCCAAGAGACCCAGTACTTC
>17|TRBJ2-1|NA|TRBV1
CTSRLAGDMSSYNEQFF
TGCACCAGCCGACTAGCGGGAGATATGAGCTCCTACAATGAGCAGTTCTTC